The source of this T cell receptor beta chain is a study of T cell responses to AZD1222 COVID-19 vaccine. Some clones are missing from TCRdb's copy, which holds only in-frame ones; the method was immunoSEQ multiplex PCR. This sample yields 140,000 or so clones, of which about 90% are seen a single time; 7.5% to 8% belongs to the top ten. The V end was cut by 2 bases, the J end by 4 bases, with 17 bases between. Germline CDR1 KGHSH, CDR2 LQKENI. The CDR3 is 16 residues long. The input for sequencing was peripheral blood, taken 28 days after the second dose of the MenACWY control vaccine. This receptor was obtained from an adult who received the MenACWY meningococcal vaccine as a control. The genes are TRBV18 and TRBJ2-5; D is perhaps TRBD2 (6 bases). CDR3 region: CASSPGTARVGETQYF. DNA for the CDR3: TGTGCCAGCTCACCAGGGACTGCTAGGGTGGGAGAGACCCAGTACTTC. The full variable domain, rest sourced from reference TRBV18 and TRBJ2-5, is NAGVMQNPRHLVRRRGQEARLRCSPMKGHSHVYWYRQLPEEGLKFMVYLQKENIIDESGMPKERFSAEFPKEGPSILRIQQVVRGDSAAYFCASSPGTARVGETQYFGPGTRLLVL.